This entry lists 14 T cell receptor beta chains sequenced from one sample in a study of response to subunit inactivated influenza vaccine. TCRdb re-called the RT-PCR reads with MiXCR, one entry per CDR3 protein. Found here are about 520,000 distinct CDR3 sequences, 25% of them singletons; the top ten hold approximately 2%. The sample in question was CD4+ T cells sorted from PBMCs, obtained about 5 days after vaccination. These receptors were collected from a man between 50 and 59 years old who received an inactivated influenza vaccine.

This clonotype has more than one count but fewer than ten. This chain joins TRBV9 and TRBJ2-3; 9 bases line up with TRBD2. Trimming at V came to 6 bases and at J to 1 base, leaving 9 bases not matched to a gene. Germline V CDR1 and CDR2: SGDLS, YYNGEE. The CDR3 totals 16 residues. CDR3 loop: CASNLLAGPGTDTQYF. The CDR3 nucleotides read TGTGCCAGCAACCTCCTAGCGGGGCCGGGCACAGATACGCAGTATTTT.

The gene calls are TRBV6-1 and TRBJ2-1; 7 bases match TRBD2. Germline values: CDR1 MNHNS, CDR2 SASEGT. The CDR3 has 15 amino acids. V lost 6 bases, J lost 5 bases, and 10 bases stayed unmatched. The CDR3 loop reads CASRPGGSYHNEQFF. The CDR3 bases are TGTGCCAGCAGGCCGGGCGGGAGTTACCACAATGAGCAGTTCTTC.

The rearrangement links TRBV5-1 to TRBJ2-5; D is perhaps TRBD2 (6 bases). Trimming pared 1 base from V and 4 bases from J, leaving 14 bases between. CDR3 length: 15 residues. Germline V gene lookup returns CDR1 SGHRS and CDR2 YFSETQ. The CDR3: CASSLWGGSGETQYF. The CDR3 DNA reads TGCGCCAGCAGCTTGTGGGGAGGCTCTGGAGAGACCCAGTACTTC.

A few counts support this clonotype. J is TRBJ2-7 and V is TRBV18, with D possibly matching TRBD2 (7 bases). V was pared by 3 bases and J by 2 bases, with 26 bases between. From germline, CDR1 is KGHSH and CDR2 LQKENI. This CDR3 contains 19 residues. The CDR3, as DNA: TGTGCCAGCTCACCTCCGGGGGGACGCCTAAGAAAGGGGGCCTACGAGCAGTACTTC. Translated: CASSPPGGRLRKGAYEQYF.

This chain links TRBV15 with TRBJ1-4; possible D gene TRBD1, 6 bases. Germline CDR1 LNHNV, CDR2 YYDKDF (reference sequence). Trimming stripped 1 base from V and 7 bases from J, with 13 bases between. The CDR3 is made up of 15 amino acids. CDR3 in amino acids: CATSRVLGGAEKLFF. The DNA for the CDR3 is TGTGCCACCAGCAGAGTCCTTGGGGGCGCTGAAAAACTGTTTTTT.

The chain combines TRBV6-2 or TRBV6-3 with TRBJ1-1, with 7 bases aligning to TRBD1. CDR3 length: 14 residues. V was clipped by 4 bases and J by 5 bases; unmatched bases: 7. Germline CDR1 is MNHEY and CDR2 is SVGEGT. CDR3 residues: CASSWGTVSTEAFF. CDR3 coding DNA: TGTGCCAGCAGTTGGGGGACAGTATCGACTGAAGCTTTCTTT.

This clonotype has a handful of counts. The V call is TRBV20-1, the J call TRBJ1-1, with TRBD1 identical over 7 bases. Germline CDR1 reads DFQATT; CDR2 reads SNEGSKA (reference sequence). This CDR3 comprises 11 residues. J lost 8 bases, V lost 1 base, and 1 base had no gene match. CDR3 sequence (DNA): TGCAGTGCTAGAGGGGACAGCGAAGCTTTCTTT. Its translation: CSARGDSEAFF.

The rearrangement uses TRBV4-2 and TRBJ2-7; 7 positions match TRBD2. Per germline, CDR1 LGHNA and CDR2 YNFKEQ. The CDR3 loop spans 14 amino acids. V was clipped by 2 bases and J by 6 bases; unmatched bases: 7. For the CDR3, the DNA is TGTGCCAGCAGCCAAATGGGGGGGTATAGCGAGCAGTACTTC. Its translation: CASSQMGGYSEQYF.

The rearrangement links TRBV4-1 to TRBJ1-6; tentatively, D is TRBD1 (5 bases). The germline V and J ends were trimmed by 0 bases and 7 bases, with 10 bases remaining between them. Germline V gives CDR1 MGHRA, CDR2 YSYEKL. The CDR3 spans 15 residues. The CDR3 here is CASSQDRVYNSPLHF. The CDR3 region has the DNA TGCGCCAGCAGCCAAGACAGGGTCTACAATTCACCCCTCCACTTT.

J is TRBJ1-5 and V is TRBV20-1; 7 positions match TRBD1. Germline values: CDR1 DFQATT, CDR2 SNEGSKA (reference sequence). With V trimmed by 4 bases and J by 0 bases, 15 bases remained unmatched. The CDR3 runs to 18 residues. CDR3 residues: CSAIQAAGGLYSNQPQHF. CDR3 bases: TGCAGTGCTATACAGGCGGCAGGGGGTCTTTATAGCAATCAGCCCCAGCATTTT.

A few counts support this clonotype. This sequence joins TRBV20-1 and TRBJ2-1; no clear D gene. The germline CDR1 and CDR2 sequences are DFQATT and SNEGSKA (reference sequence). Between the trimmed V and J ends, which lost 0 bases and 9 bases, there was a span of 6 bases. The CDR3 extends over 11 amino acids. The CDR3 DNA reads TGCAGTGCTAGAGAAAACGGTGAGCAGTTCTTC. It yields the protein CSARENGEQFF.

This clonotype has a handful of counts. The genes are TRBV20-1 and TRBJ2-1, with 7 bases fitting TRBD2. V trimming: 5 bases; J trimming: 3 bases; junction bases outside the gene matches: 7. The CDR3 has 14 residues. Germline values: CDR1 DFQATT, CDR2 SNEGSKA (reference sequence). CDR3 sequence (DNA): TGCAGTGCTCGAAGCGGGGCAAACTACAATGAGCAGTTCTTC. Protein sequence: CSARSGANYNEQFF.

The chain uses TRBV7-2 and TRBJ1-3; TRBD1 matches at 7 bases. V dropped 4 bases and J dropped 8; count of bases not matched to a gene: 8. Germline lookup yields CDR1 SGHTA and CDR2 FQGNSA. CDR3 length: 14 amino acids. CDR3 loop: CASSSRQGLDTIYF. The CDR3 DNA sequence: TGTGCCAGCAGCTCGAGACAGGGTCTGGACACCATATATTTT.

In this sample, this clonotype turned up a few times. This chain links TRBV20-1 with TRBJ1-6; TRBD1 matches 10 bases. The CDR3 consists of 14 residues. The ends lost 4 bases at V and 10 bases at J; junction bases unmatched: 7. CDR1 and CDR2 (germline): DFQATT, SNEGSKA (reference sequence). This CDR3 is CSATNGQGGSPLHF. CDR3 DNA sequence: TGCAGTGCTACCAATGGACAGGGGGGATCACCCCTCCACTTT.